The rows below give T cell receptor beta chains drawn from one sample of a study of blood T cell repertoires in COVID-19. Method: immunoSEQ multiplex PCR; TCRdb's copy keeps in-frame clones and lacks some. The sample lists tens of thousands of clones; 75% to 90% were seen once. Sequenced sample: peripheral blood. All receptors derive from a woman in her sixties with COVID-19, enrolled during active disease. Each CDR3 is given with its conserved first and last residue. Each record gives: clone size, V gene, J gene, D gene, CDR3 protein, CDR3 DNA. The D gene is left open where the match is weak. Clone size is not always given. Where it is, it says once, few, many or a class for expanded clones.

>.|TRBV19|TRBJ1-5|.
CASRPIQGSNQPQHF
TGTGCCAGTAGACCAATCCAGGGGTCAAATCAGCCCCAGCATTTT
>.|TRBV3-1/TRBV3-2|TRBJ2-3|.
CASSQEWGQYTQYF
TGTGCCAGCAGCCAAGAATGGGGACAATATACGCAGTATTTT
>.|TRBV5-1|TRBJ2-7|.
CASSFSRIDYEQYF
TGCGCCAGCAGCTTCTCCAGGATTGACTACGAGCAGTACTTC
>.|TRBV24-1|TRBJ1-5|.
CATMGVLSNQPQHF
TGTGCCACCATGGGAGTTTTAAGCAATCAGCCCCAGCATTTT
>.|TRBV29-1|TRBJ2-2|TRBD2
CSVGSGRAGTGELFF
TGCAGCGTTGGAAGCGGGAGGGCCGGCACCGGGGAGCTGTTTTTT
>.|TRBV10-3|TRBJ2-5|TRBD2
CAISERNLAGGSKTQYF
TGTGCCATCAGTGAGCGGAATCTAGCGGGAGGGTCAAAGACCCAGTACTTC
>.|TRBV9|TRBJ2-7|.
CASSVDGYEQYF
TGTGCCAGCAGCGTAGACGGCTACGAGCAGTACTTC
>few|TRBV19|TRBJ1-5|TRBD1
CASNAGTGDGQPQHF
TGTGCCAGTAATGCCGGGACAGGGGATGGCCAGCCCCAGCATTTT
>.|TRBV30|TRBJ2-1|.
CAWATYNEQFF
TGTGCCTGGGCGACTTACAATGAGCAGTTCTTC
>.|TRBV9|TRBJ2-7|.
CASSPRPKTGSQPYEQYF
TGTGCCAGCAGCCCCCGCCCTAAGACAGGTTCTCAACCCTACGAGCAGTACTTC
>.|TRBV11-3|TRBJ1-1|TRBD1
CASSRWGQGIAEAFF
TGTGCCAGCAGCCGATGGGGACAGGGGATTGCTGAAGCTTTCTTT
>.|TRBV14|TRBJ2-5|TRBD1
CASSKDRGRIETQYF
TGTGCCAGCAGTAAAGACAGGGGGCGCATCGAGACCCAGTACTTC
>.|TRBV12-3/TRBV12-4|TRBJ1-5|TRBD1
CASGTGGNQPQHF
TGTGCCAGCGGCACAGGGGGAAATCAGCCCCAGCATTTT
>.|TRBV10-2|TRBJ2-7|.
CASSGGEYEQYF
TGCGCCAGCAGTGGGGGGGAGTACGAGCAGTACTTC
>.|TRBV27|TRBJ1-2|.
CASRSFGTGQGSYTF
TGTGCCAGCAGGTCTTTTGGGACGGGGCAGGGGAGCTACACCTTC
>.|TRBV5-1|TRBJ1-2|.
CASSLTANYGYTF
TGCGCCAGCAGCTTGACAGCTAACTATGGCTACACCTTC
>.|TRBV11-2|TRBJ2-1|.
CASSLGGESGLVRLYEQFF
TGTGCCAGCAGCTTAGGGGGAGAGTCAGGTTTGGTTCGCCTCTATGAGCAGTTCTTC
>.|TRBV29-1|TRBJ2-7|TRBD1
CSVRGQDVEQYF
TGCAGCGTTCGCGGACAGGACGTCGAGCAGTACTTC
>.|TRBV13|TRBJ2-1|.
CASSYPQGLSYNEQFF
TGTGCCAGCAGCTACCCTCAGGGATTATCCTACAATGAGCAGTTCTTC
>.|TRBV9|TRBJ2-3|.
CASSVATGQSTDTQYF
TGTGCCAGCAGCGTAGCAACAGGGCAGAGCACAGATACGCAGTATTTT
>once|TRBV9|TRBJ1-1|.
CASSELFTGFAEAFF
TGTGCCAGCAGCGAGCTATTTACAGGGTTCGCTGAAGCTTTCTTT
>once|TRBV21-1|TRBJ2-1|.
CASSKERTSGRRYNEQFF
TGTGCCAGCAGCAAAGAGAGGACTAGCGGGAGACGCTACAATGAGCAGTTCTTC
>.|TRBV7-9|TRBJ2-1|TRBD1
CASSPGQGRHEQFF
TGTGCCAGCAGCCCAGGACAGGGGAGGCATGAGCAGTTCTTC
>.|TRBV7-2|TRBJ2-1|TRBD2
CASSFRAGARSYNEQFF
TGTGCCAGCAGCTTTAGAGCGGGAGCTAGGTCCTACAATGAGCAGTTCTTC
>.|TRBV14|TRBJ1-6|TRBD1
CASSSLTGKRSPLHF
TGTGCCAGCAGCTCTTTGACAGGGAAACGGTCACCCCTCCACTTT
>.|TRBV29-1|TRBJ2-4|.
CSAGTGVAKNIQYF
TGCAGCGCGGGGACGGGTGTAGCCAAAAACATTCAGTACTTC
>few|TRBV2|TRBJ1-2|.
CASSTQVANYGYTF
TGTGCCAGCAGTACACAGGTAGCTAACTATGGCTACACCTTC
>.|TRBV5-1|TRBJ2-7|TRBD2
CASSLVAGETYEQYF
TGCGCCAGCAGCTTGGTGGCGGGAGAGACCTACGAGCAGTACTTC
>.|TRBV5-6|TRBJ2-5|TRBD2
CASSLGGGETQYF
TGTGCCAGCAGCTTGGGCGGGGGAGAGACCCAGTACTTC
>.|TRBV28|TRBJ2-2|.
CASSSAVGHRKNTGELFF
TGTGCCAGCAGTTCCGCCGTTGGGCATCGCAAGAACACCGGGGAGCTGTTTTTT
>.|TRBV3-1/TRBV3-2|TRBJ2-7|.
CASSRASVNYEQYF
TGTGCCAGCAGCCGTGCTAGCGTAAACTACGAGCAGTACTTC
>.|TRBV28|TRBJ2-7|TRBD2
CASSLGRGREVWPYEQYF
TGTGCCAGCAGTTTAGGCCGGGGGCGGGAGGTTTGGCCCTACGAGCAGTACTTC